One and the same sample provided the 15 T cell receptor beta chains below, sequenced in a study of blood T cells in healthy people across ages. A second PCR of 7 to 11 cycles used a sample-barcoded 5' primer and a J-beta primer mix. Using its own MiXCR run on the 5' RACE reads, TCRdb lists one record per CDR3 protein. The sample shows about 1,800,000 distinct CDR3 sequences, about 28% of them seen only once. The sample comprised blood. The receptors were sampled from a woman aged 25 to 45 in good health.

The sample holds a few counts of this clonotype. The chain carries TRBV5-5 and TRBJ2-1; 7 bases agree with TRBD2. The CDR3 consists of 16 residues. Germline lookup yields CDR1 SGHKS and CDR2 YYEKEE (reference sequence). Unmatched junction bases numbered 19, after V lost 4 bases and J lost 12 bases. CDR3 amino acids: CASSPREGPPFKGQFF. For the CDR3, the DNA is TGTGCCAGCAGCCCCAGGGAGGGGCCGCCCTTTAAGGGGCAGTTCTTC.

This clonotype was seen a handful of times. The CDR3 sequence is CASSQGAGGGTTQYF. DNA of the CDR3: TGTGCCAGCAGCCAAGGGGCGGGTGGGGGTACGACCCAGTACTTC. The J gene is TRBJ2-5, the V gene TRBV7-3; the D call may be TRBD1 or TRBD2 (5 bases each). The CDR3 loop spans 15 amino acids. Germline V gene sequence: CDR1 SGHTA, CDR2 FQGTGA. Trimming took 5 bases from V and 7 from J, leaving 20 bases between them.

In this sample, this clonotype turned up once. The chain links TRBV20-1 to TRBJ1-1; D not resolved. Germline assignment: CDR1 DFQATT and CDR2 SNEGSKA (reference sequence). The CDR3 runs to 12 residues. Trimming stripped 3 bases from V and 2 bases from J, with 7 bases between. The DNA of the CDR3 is TGCAGTGCTAGGTGGGCTAACACTGAAGCTTTCTTT. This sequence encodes CSARWANTEAFF.

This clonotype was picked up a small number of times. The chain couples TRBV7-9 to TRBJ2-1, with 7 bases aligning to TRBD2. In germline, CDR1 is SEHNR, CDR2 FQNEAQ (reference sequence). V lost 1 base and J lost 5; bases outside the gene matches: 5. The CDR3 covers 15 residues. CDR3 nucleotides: TGTGCCAGCAGCTTAGGGGGCGGGAGCCACAATGAGCAGTTCTTC. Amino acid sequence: CASSLGGGSHNEQFF.

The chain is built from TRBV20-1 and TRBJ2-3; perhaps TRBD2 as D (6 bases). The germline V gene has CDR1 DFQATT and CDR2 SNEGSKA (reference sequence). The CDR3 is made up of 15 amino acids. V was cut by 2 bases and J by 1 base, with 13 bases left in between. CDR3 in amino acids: CSARRSGLGTDTQYF. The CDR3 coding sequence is TGCAGTGCTAGAAGAAGCGGGCTCGGCACAGATACGCAGTATTTT.

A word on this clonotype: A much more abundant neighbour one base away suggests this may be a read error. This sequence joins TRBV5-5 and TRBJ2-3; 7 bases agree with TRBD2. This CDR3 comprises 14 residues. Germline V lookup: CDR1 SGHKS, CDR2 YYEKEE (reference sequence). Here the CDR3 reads CTSSSRGGTDTQYF. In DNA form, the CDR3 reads TGTACCAGCAGCTCCCGGGGGGGCACAGATACGCAGTATTTT.

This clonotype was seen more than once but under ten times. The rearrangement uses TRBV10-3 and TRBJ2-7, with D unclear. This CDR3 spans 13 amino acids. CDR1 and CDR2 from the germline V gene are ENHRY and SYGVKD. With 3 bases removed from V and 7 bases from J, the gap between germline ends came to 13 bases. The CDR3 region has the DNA TGTGCCATCAGTGACGAGCAATGGGATGAGCAGTACTTC. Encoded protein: CAISDEQWDEQYF.

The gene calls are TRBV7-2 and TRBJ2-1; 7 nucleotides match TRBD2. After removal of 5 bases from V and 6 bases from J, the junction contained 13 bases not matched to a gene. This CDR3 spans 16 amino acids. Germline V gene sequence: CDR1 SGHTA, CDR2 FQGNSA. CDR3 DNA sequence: TGTGCCAGCAGCGCGCGGGACTACCAGAGGAGCAATGAGCAGTTCTTC. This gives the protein CASSARDYQRSNEQFF.

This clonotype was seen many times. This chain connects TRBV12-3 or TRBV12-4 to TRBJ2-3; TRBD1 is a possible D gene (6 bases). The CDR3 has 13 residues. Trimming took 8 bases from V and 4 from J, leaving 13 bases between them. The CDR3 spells CASLGTSADTQYF. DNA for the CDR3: TGTGCCAGCTTGGGGACATCCGCAGATACGCAGTATTTT.

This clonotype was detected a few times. CDR3 DNA sequence: TGTGCCAGTAGTAGGCCCCTCTCCGGCAGGGCGAGCAATCAGCCCCAGCATTTT. Amino acids: CASSRPLSGRASNQPQHF. The chain joins TRBV19 to TRBJ1-5; a possible D gene is TRBD1 (5 bases). The CDR3 sequence is 18 residues long. CDR1 is LNHDA and CDR2 is SQIVND in the germline V gene (reference sequence). V was pared by 4 bases and J by 1 base, with 20 bases between.

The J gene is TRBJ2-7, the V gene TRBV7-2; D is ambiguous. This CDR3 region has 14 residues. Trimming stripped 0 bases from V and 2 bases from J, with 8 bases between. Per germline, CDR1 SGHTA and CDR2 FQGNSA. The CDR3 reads CASSLAVAAYEQYF. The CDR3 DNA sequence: TGTGCCAGCAGCTTAGCGGTCGCAGCCTACGAGCAGTACTTC.

Written as DNA, the CDR3 is TGTGCCAGCAGCCGATCGATCTCTGGGGCCAACGTCCTGACTTTC. Its protein product is CASSRSISGANVLTF. The rearrangement links TRBV5-5 to TRBJ2-6; D ambiguous. CDR3 length: 15 residues. With 4 bases removed from V and 0 bases from J, the gap between germline ends came to 8 bases. Germline V gene sequence: CDR1 SGHKS, CDR2 YYEKEE (reference sequence).

CDR3 DNA: TGTGCCTGGAATCAGGGGGGCAATGAGCAGTTCTTC. It codes for CAWNQGGNEQFF. V and J are TRBV30 and TRBJ2-1; a weak D match, TRBD1 (7 bases). Trimming took off 4 bases at V and 6 bases at J, with 10 bases between the two ends. This CDR3 has 12 amino acids. CDR1 and CDR2 (germline): GTSNPN, SVGIG (reference sequence).

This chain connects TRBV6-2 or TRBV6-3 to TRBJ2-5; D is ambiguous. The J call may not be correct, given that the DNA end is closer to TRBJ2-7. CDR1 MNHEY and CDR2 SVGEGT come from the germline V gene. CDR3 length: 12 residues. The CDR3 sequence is CASRNPGNEQYF. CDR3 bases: TGTGCCAGCAGAAATCCTGGGAACGAGCAGTACTTC.

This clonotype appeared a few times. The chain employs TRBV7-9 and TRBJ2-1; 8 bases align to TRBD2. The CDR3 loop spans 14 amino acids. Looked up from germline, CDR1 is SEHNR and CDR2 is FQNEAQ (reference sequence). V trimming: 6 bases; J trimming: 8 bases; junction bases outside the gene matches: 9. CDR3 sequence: CASSREGLFYEQFF. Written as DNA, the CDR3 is TGTGCCAGCAGTCGGGAGGGCCTCTTCTATGAGCAGTTCTTC.